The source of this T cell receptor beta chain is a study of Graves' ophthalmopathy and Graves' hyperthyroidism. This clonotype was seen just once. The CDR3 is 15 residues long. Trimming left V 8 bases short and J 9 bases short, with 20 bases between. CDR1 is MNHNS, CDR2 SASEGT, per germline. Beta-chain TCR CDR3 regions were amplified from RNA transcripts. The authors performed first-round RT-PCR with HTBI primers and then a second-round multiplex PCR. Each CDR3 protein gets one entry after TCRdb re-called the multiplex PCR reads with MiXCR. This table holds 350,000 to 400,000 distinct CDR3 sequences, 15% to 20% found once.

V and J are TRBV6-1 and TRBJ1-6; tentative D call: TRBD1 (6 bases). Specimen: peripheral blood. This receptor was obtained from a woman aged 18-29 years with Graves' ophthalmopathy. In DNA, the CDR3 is TGTGCCAGCCGGATAACAGGGTCGGGGCGTTCACCCCTCCACTTT. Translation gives CASRITGSGRSPLHF.